Each of the 8 T cell receptor beta chains below was sequenced from the same sample in a study of beta chain features in type 1 diabetes. Notes on the study in general: When Type 1 diabetes patients were examined, their TCRB CDR3s proved moderately but significantly shorter in all four CD4+ subsets.

The entirety of the isolated RNA underwent reverse transcription, so expressed TCRB transcripts were sequenced. Repertoires were generated with immunoSEQ multiplex PCR, while TCRdb's copy carries only in-frame clones and drops some. The sample lists hundreds of thousands of clones, over 12% seen once, with approximately 0.039% in the top ten. These receptors' antigens are unknown. The specimen was naive CD4+ T cells from blood. The receptors derive from a man aged 18 to 30 with type 1 diabetes.

V is TRBV7-9 and J is TRBJ1-4; no clear D gene. The CDR3 has 15 amino acids. Trimming pared 0 bases from V and 4 bases from J, leaving 9 bases between. Per germline, CDR1 SEHNR and CDR2 FQNEAQ (reference sequence). In DNA, the CDR3 is TGTGCCAGCAGCTTAGCGGGCAGCGATAATGAAAAACTGTTTTTT. It encodes CASSLAGSDNEKLFF.

This clone appeared a few times. The chain links TRBV5-6 to TRBJ2-1, with 8 nucleotides matching TRBD2. Germline V gives CDR1 SGHDT, CDR2 YYEEEE. J was trimmed by 7 bases and V by 7 bases; bases with no gene match: 10. The CDR3 runs to 14 residues. CDR3: CASRRGGPENEQFF. The CDR3 DNA sequence: TGTGCCAGCCGCCGCGGGGGGCCAGAGAATGAGCAGTTCTTC. The full variable domain, with the rest looked up from reference TRBV5-6 and TRBJ2-1, is DAGVTQSPTHLIKTRGQQVTLRCSPKSGHDTVSWYQQALGQGPQFIFQYYEEEERQRGNFPDRFSGHQFPNYSSELNVNALLLGDSALYLCASRRGGPENEQFFGPGTRLTVL.

This clone was found a few times. This rearrangement joins TRBV6-4 to TRBJ1-2, with D hard to call. This CDR3 comprises 15 residues. V shed 3 bases and J shed 4 bases, with 15 bases lying between them. CDR1 is MRHNA and CDR2 is SNTAGT in the germline V gene. The chain's CDR3 is CASSERETGSYGYTF. The CDR3 bases are TGTGCCAGCAGTGAAAGGGAAACCGGTAGCTATGGCTACACCTTC.

This clone came up a few times. The chain employs TRBV11-2 and TRBJ2-3; D possibly uses TRBD1 or TRBD2 (5 bases each). From germline, CDR1 is SGHAT and CDR2 FQNNGV. The CDR3 runs to 16 residues. Trimming removed 5 bases at V and 6 bases at J, with 21 bases between. The CDR3 coding sequence is TGTGCCAGCAGCCAACTGTGGGGGTCAGGTCGGGATACGCAGTATTTT. This gives the protein CASSQLWGSGRDTQYF.

This rearrangement joins TRBV29-1 to TRBJ2-3, with 9 bases aligning to TRBD2. The length of the CDR3 is 12 residues. Germline CDR1 SQVTM, CDR2 ANQGSEA. After removal of 7 bases from V and 8 bases from J, the junction contained 7 bases not matched to a gene. This CDR3 is CSGSGSLGTQYF. The CDR3 DNA is TGCAGCGGTAGCGGGAGCCTAGGTACGCAGTATTTT.

The chain combines TRBV4-2 with TRBJ2-3, with 9 bases aligning to TRBD2. V was pared by 4 bases and J by 1 base, with 6 bases of the junction left unmatched. Per the germline V gene, CDR1 is LGHNA and CDR2 is YNFKEQ. CDR3 length equals 16 residues. The CDR3 sequence is CASSPGLAGRTDTQYF. The DNA of the CDR3 is TGTGCCAGCAGCCCCGGTCTAGCGGGACGCACAGATACGCAGTATTTT.

The rearrangement joins TRBV30 to TRBJ2-7, with 9 bases aligning to TRBD1. V lost 2 bases and J lost 5; bases outside the gene matches: 10. The CDR3 is made up of 15 amino acids. CDR1 and CDR2 (germline): GTSNPN, SVGIG (reference sequence). CDR3 sequence reads: CAWSKGQGKGDEQYF. CDR3 nucleotides: TGTGCCTGGAGTAAAGGACAGGGGAAGGGAGACGAGCAGTACTTC.

This chain uses TRBV5-1 with TRBJ2-2, with D perhaps given as TRBD1 or TRBD2 (5 bases each). Germline-derived CDR1 and CDR2 are SGHRS and YFSETQ. The germline V and J ends were trimmed by 4 bases and 0 bases, with 13 bases remaining between them. This CDR3 contains 16 residues. The DNA of the CDR3 is TGCGCCAGCAGCCCGAGAGGGACGGCGAACACCGGGGAGCTGTTTTTT. Its translation is CASSPRGTANTGELFF. The full variable domain, its missing parts supplied by reference TRBV5-1 and TRBJ2-2, is KAGVTQTPRYLIKTRGQQVTLSCSPISGHRSVSWYQQTPGQGLQFLFEYFSETQRNKGNFPGRFSGRQFSNSRSEMNVSTLELGDSALYLCASSPRGTANTGELFFGEGSRLTVL.